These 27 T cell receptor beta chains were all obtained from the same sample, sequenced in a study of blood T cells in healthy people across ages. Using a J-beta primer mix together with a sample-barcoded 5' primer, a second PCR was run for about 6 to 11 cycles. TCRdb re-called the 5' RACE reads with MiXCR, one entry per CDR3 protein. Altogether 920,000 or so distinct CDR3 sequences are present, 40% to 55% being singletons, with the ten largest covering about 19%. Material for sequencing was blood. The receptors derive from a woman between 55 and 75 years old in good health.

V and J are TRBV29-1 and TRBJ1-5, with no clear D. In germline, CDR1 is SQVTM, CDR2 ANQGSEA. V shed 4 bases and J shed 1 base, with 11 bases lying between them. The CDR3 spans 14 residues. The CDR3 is CSVGRSGSNQPQHF. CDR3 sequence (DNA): TGCAGCGTTGGTAGGTCGGGGAGCAATCAGCCCCAGCATTTT.

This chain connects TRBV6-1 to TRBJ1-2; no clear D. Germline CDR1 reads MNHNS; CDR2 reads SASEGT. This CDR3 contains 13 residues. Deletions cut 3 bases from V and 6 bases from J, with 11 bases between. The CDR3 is CASSEKHLNGYTF. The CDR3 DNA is TGTGCCAGCAGTGAGAAACATCTCAATGGCTACACCTTC.

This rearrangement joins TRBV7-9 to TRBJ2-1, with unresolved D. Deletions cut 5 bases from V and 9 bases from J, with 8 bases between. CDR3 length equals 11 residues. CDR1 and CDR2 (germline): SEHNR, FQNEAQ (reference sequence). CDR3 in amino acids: CASSENGEQFF. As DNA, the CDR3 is TGTGCCAGCAGCGAGAATGGTGAGCAGTTCTTC.

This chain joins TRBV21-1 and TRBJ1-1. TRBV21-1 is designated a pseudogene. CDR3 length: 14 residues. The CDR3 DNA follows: TGTGCCAGCAGCAAAGGGGCTTCGGGCACTGAAGCTTTCTTT. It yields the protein CASSKGASGTEAFF.

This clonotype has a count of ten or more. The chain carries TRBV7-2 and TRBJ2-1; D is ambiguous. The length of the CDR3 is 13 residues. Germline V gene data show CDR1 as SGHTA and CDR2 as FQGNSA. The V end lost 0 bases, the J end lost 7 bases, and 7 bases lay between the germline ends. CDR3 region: CASSLALVNEQFF. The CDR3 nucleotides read TGTGCCAGCAGCTTAGCGTTGGTGAATGAGCAGTTCTTC.

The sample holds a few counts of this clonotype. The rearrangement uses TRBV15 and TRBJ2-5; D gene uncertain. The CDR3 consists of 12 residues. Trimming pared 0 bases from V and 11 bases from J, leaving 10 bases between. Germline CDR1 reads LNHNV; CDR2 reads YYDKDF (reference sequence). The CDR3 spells CATSRETRTQYF. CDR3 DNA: TGTGCCACCAGCAGAGAAACCCGCACGCAGTACTTC.

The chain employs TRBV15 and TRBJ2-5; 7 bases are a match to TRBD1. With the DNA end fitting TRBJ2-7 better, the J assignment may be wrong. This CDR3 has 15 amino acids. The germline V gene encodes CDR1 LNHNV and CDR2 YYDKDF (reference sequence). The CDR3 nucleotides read TGTGCCACCAGCCCGTCGACAGGGTGGGTCAACGAGCAGTACTTC. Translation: CATSPSTGWVNEQYF.

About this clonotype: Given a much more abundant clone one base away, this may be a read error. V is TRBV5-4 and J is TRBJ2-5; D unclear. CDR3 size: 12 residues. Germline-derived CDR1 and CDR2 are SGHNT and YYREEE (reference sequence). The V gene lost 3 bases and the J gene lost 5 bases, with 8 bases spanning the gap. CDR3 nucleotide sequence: TGTGCCAGCAGCTCCCCCTGGGAGACCCAGTACTTC. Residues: CASSSPWETQYF.

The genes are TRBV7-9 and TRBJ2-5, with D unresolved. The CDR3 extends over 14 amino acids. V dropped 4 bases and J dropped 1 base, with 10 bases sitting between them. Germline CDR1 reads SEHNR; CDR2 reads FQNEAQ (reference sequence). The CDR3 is CASSSGSIQETQYF. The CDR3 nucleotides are TGTGCCAGCAGCTCCGGCAGTATCCAAGAGACCCAGTACTTC. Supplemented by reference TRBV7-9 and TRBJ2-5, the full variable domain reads DTGVSQNPRHKITKRGQNVTFRCDPISEHNRLYWYRQTLGQGPEFLTYFQNEAQLEKSRLLSDRFSAERPKGSFSTLEIQRTEQGDSAMYLCASSSGSIQETQYFGPGTRLLVL.

The CDR3 DNA reads as TGTGCCAGCCTTCGACAGGGAAACACTGAAGCTTTCTTT. This translates into CASLRQGNTEAFF. The chain has TRBV6-1 and TRBJ1-1; the match to TRBD1 covers 7 bases. Germline V lookup: CDR1 MNHNS, CDR2 SASEGT. This CDR3 has 13 residues. V trimming: 8 bases; J trimming: 2 bases; junction bases outside the gene matches: 5.

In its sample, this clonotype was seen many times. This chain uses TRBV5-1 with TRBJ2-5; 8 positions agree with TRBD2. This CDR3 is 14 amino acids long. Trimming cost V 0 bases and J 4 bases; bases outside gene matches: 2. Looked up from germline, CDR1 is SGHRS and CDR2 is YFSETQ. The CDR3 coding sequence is TGCGCCAGCAGCTTGGGACTAGCGCGAGAGACCCAGTACTTC. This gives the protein CASSLGLARETQYF.

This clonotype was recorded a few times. CDR3 region: CASSYLRVGSVNEQFF. The CDR3 DNA reads TGTGCCAGCAGTTATCTCCGAGTCGGGAGTGTCAATGAGCAGTTCTTC. The rearrangement joins TRBV6-2 or TRBV6-3 to TRBJ2-1; maybe TRBD2 (6 bases). The length of the CDR3 is 16 residues. From germline, CDR1 is MNHEY and CDR2 SVGEGT. V lost 3 bases to trimming and J lost 6 bases, with 18 bases between them.

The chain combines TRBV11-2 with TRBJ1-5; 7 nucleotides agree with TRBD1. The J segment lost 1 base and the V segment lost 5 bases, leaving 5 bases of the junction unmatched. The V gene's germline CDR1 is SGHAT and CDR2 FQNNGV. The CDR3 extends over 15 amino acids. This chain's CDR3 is CASSLKQGSNQPQHF. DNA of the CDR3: TGTGCCAGCAGCCTAAAACAGGGGAGCAATCAGCCCCAGCATTTT. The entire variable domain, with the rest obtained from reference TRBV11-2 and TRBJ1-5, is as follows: EAGVAQSPRYKIIEKRQSVAFWCNPISGHATLYWYQQILGQGPKLLIQFQNNGVVDDSQLPKDRFSAERLKGVDSTLKIQPAKLEDSAVYLCASSLKQGSNQPQHFGDGTRLSIL.

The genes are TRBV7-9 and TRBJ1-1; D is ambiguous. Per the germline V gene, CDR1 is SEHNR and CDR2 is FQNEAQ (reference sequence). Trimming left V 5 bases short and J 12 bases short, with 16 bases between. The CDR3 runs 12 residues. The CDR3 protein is CASSLRAFGTFF. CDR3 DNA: TGTGCCAGCAGCCTAAGGGCCTTTGGGACTTTCTTT.

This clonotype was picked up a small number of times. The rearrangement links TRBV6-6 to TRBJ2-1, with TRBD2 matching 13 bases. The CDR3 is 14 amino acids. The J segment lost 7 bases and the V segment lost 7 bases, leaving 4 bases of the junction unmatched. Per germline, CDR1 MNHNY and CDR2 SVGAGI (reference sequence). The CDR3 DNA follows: TGTGCCAGCACACTAGCGGGAGGGCGGAATGAGCAGTTCTTC. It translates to CASTLAGGRNEQFF.

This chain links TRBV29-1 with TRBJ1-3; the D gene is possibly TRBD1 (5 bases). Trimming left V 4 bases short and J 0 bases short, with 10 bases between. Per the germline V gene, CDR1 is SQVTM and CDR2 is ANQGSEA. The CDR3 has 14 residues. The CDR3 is CSVGGGDSGNTIYF. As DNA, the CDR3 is TGCAGCGTTGGTGGGGGGGACTCTGGAAACACCATATATTTT.

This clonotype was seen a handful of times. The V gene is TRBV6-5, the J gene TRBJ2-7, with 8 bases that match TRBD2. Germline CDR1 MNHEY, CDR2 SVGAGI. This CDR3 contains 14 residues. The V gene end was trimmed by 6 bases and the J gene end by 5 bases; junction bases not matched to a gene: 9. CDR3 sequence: CASSSSGSGNEQYF. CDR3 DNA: TGTGCCAGCAGCTCCAGCGGGAGTGGCAACGAGCAGTACTTC.

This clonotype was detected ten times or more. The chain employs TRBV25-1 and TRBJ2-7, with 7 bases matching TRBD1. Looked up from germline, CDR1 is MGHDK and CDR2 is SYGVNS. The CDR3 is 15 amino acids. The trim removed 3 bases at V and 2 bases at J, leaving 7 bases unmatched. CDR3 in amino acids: CASSDRDRETYEQYF. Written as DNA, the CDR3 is TGTGCCAGCAGTGACCGGGACAGAGAGACCTACGAGCAGTACTTC.

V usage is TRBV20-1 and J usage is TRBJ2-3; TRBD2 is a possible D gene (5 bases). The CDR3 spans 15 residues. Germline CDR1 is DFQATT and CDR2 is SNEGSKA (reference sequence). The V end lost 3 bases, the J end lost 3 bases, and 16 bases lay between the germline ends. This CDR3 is CSARGREVATDTQYF. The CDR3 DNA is TGCAGTGCTAGGGGGAGAGAGGTGGCGACAGATACGCAGTATTTT.

The DNA for the CDR3 is TGTGCCAGCAGTGAAATAGCCCTTATAGCGGGAGAGGACGAGCAGTACTTC. Protein: CASSEIALIAGEDEQYF. V gene TRBV2 combines with J gene TRBJ2-4, with TRBD2 matching 9 bases. The DNA end lines up better with TRBJ2-7; the J call may be wrong. The CDR3 consists of 17 residues. CDR1 and CDR2 (germline): SNHLY, FYNNEI.

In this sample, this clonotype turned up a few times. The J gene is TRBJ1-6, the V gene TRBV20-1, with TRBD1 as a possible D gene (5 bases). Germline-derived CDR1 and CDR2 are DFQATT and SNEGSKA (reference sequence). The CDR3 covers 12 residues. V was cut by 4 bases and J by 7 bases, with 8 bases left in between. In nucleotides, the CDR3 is TGCAGTGCTACCAGGGCGAATTCACCCCTCCACTTT. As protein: CSATRANSPLHF.

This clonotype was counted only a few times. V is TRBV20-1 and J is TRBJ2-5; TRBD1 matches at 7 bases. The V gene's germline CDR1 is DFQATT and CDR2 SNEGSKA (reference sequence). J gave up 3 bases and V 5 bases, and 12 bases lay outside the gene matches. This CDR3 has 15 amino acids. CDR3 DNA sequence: TGCAGTGCTTCCTTTGCGTGGGACAGCAAAGAGACCCAGTACTTC. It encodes CSASFAWDSKETQYF.

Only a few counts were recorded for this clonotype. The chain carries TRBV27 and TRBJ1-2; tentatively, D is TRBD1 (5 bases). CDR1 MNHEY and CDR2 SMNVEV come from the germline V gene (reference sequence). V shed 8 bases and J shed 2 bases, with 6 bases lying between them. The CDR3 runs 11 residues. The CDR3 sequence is CASWGNYGYTF. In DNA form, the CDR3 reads TGTGCCAGCTGGGGGAACTATGGCTACACCTTC.

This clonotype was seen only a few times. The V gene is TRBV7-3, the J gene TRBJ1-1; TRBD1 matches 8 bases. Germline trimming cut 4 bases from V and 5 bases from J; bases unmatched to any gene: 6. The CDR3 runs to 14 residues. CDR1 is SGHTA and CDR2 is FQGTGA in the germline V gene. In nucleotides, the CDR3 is TGTGCCAGCAGCTCCAGGGGGCGTGGGACTGAAGCTTTCTTT. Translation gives CASSSRGRGTEAFF. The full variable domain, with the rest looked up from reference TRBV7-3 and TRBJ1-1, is GAGVSQTPSNKVTEKGKYVELRCDPISGHTALYWYRQSLGQGPEFLIYFQGTGAADDSGLPNDRFFAVRPEGSVSTLKIQRTERGDSAVYLCASSSRGRGTEAFFGQGTRLTVV.

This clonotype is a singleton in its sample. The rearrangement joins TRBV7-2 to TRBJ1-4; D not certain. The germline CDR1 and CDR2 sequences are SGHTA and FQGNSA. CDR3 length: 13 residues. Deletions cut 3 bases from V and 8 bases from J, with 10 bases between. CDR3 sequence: CASSLGLVEKLFF. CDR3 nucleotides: TGTGCCAGCAGCTTGGGTCTCGTAGAAAAACTGTTTTTT.

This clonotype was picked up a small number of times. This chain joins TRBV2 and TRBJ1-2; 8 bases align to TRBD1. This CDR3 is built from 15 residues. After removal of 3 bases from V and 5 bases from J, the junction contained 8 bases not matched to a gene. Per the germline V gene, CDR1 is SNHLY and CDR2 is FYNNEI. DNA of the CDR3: TGTGCCAGCAGTGAGCCAGGGGGCCAGAGATATGGCTACACCTTC. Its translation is CASSEPGGQRYGYTF.

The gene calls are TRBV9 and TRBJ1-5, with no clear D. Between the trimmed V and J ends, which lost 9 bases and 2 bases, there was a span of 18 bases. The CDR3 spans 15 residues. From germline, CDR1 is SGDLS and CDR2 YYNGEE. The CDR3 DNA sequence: TGTGCCAACGGCAACAGTAGGGCTGGCAATCAGCCCCAGCATTTT. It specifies CANGNSRAGNQPQHF.